This T cell receptor beta chain was found in a study of molecular identifiers for immune sequencing clone quantification. Study conclusions and caveats: For highly expanded clones, sizes could be underestimated when identical TCR molecules share a barcode.

Turning to this clonotype: What it recognizes is unknown. The junction and the germline gene differ at one end; a read error may be behind it.

The germline V gene encodes CDR1 MNHNY and CDR2 SVGAGI (reference sequence). This CDR3 spans 15 amino acids. TCRdb ran MiXCR on the PCR reads and lists one entry per CDR3 protein. The table lists some 65,000 distinct CDR3 sequences, around 18% of them singletons, with less than 2% in the top ten. Sequencing was done on a sample of naive CD8+ T cells from blood, with Jurkat cell RNA spiked in. Indicated subset: FACS-sorted CD8+CD4-CCR7+CD45RA+ naive T cells. This receptor was taken from a human donor in good health. Some libraries in this study had Jurkat cell RNA spiked in. The J gene is TRBJ2-7, the V gene TRBV6-6, with 10 nucleotides matching TRBD2. DNA of the CDR3: TGTGCCACCTGTCTAGCGGGAGTCCTCTCCTACGGGCAGTACTTC. It is translated as CATCLAGVLSYGQYF.